Listed here are 4 T cell receptor beta chains from one sample, sequenced in a study of human T cells and chemical hapten exposure. TCRdb reprocessed the RACE reads via MiXCR and lists one record per CDR3 protein. This table holds roughly 80,000 distinct CDR3 sequences, around a tenth found once. The time point here: patch test 1, 2 weeks after DPC sensitization. Treatment meaning: therapeutic diphenylcyclopropenone sensitization with weekly scalp DPC. The starting material was whole blood, obtained in connection with sensitization to the hapten diphenylcyclopropenone (DPC). These receptors were collected from a woman aged 50 to 60 with alopecia areata. Some clones in this sample may be carry-over from other donors' samples.

This clonotype was seen at least ten times. V is TRBV28 and J is TRBJ2-5; D possibly corresponds to TRBD1 (6 bases). Trimming shortened V by 5 bases and J by 3 bases, and 13 bases separated the two germline ends. Germline V CDR1 and CDR2: MDHEN, SYDVKM. This CDR3 is 14 amino acids long. This CDR3 is CASSPDREKETQYF. The CDR3 nucleotides read TGTGCCAGCAGTCCGGACAGAGAAAAAGAGACCCAGTACTTC.

V is TRBV2 and J is TRBJ2-5; possible D gene TRBD2, 5 bases. Germline V gene lookup returns CDR1 SNHLY and CDR2 FYNNEI. The germline V and J ends were trimmed by 5 bases and 5 bases, with 18 bases remaining between them. The CDR3 runs to 15 residues. The DNA for the CDR3 is TGTGCCAGCAGTAAAACGTCTCCCCCGGGGGAGACCCAGTACTTC. Encoded protein: CASSKTSPPGETQYF.

In DNA form, the CDR3 reads TGTGCCAGCAGCTCGAACAGTGGCAACGTCCTGACTTTC. This encodes CASSSNSGNVLTF. This chain connects TRBV7-2 to TRBJ2-6; D gene uncertain. Germline CDR1 and CDR2: SGHTA and FQGNSA. This CDR3 spans 13 amino acids. The V end was cut by 4 bases, the J end by 9 bases, with 10 bases between.

J is TRBJ2-1 and V is TRBV29-1; weak D call: TRBD1 (6 bases). Germline CDR1 SQVTM, CDR2 ANQGSEA. Deletions cut 0 bases from V and 0 bases from J, with 15 bases between. The CDR3 has 17 amino acids. In DNA form, the CDR3 reads TGCAGCGTTGAAGACTCCCAGGGGAGTTTCTCCTACAATGAGCAGTTCTTC. Protein sequence: CSVEDSQGSFSYNEQFF.